The 31 T cell receptor beta chains below come from one sample, sequenced in a study of blood T cell repertoires in COVID-19. TCRdb keeps only in-frame clones here, not all; method: immunoSEQ multiplex PCR. The sample lists about 180,000 clones; approximately 90% were seen once. Sequenced: peripheral blood. The source of these receptors is a man aged 50-60 years with acute or convalescent COVID-19.

This sequence joins TRBV9 and TRBJ2-1; D is unclear. The CDR3 is 14 amino acids. The germline CDR1 and CDR2 sequences are SGDLS and YYNGEE. V lost 0 bases and J 0 bases, leaving 4 bases between the germline ends. CDR3: CASSVGVSYNEQFF. The CDR3 DNA sequence: TGTGCCAGCAGCGTAGGAGTCTCCTACAATGAGCAGTTCTTC.

The chain recombines TRBV6-5 with TRBJ1-4, with 9 bases that match TRBD1. Germline trimming cut 7 bases from V and 11 bases from J; bases unmatched to any gene: 8. Germline V gene sequence: CDR1 MNHEY, CDR2 SVGAGI. The CDR3 loop spans 13 amino acids. CDR3 DNA: TGTGCCAGCACCATCATAACAGGGGGCAAACTGTTTTTT. It encodes CASTIITGGKLFF.

The DNA of the CDR3 is TGTGCCAGCAGTTACCGGGACAGGGGTTTCTACGAGCAGTACTTC. This encodes CASSYRDRGFYEQYF. This chain joins TRBV6-5 and TRBJ2-7; TRBD1 matches at 10 bases. Germline CDR1 is MNHEY and CDR2 is SVGAGI. This CDR3 region has 15 residues. J gave up 3 bases and V 2 bases, and 4 bases lay outside the gene matches.

This chain joins TRBV28 and TRBJ2-5; D may be TRBD2 (6 bases). This CDR3 comprises 14 residues. Germline lookup yields CDR1 MDHEN and CDR2 SYDVKM. Between the trimmed V and J ends, which lost 8 bases and 4 bases, there was a span of 17 bases. CDR3 sequence (DNA): TGTGCCAGCCGTACGGATTCCGGGGGAGAGACCCAGTACTTC. Its translation is CASRTDSGGETQYF.

The chain couples TRBV6-5 to TRBJ2-1; D is perhaps TRBD1 (5 bases). This CDR3 region has 13 residues. Germline V lookup: CDR1 MNHEY, CDR2 SVGAGI. With 2 bases removed from V and 4 bases from J, the gap between germline ends came to 6 bases. The CDR3 nucleotides read TGTGCCAGCAGTTACAGACAGTACAATGAGCAGTTCTTC. It encodes CASSYRQYNEQFF.

The chain employs TRBV28 and TRBJ1-5, with D possibly TRBD1 on 6 matching bases. The V and J ends lost 2 bases and 6 bases respectively, with 14 bases between them. The germline CDR1 and CDR2 sequences are MDHEN and SYDVKM. This CDR3 is 15 amino acids long. The chain's CDR3 is CASSLRERQVQPQHF. CDR3 DNA sequence: TGTGCCAGCAGTTTAAGGGAACGACAGGTTCAGCCCCAGCATTTT.

This clone was counted a single time. The chain employs TRBV7-3 and TRBJ2-1; D possibly corresponds to TRBD1 (6 bases). The CDR3 runs to 13 residues. CDR1 is SGHTA, CDR2 FQGTGA, per germline. Trimming removed 6 bases from V and 4 bases from J, with 10 bases in between. The CDR3 loop reads CASSPTGYNEQFF. For the CDR3, the DNA is TGTGCCAGCAGTCCTACAGGGTACAATGAGCAGTTCTTC.

This clone showed up just a few times. V and J are TRBV5-1 and TRBJ1-1, with 8 bases matching TRBD1. The CDR3 spans 14 residues. Germline V gene lookup returns CDR1 SGHRS and CDR2 YFSETQ. The V gene end was trimmed by 2 bases and the J gene end by 5 bases; junction bases not matched to a gene: 5. The CDR3 DNA sequence: TGCGCCAGCAGCTTACAGGGGGAAGGGACTGAAGCTTTCTTT. Translation: CASSLQGEGTEAFF.

This clone was seen just once. This chain connects TRBV18 to TRBJ1-5, with 10 bases lining up with TRBD1. Germline values: CDR1 KGHSH, CDR2 LQKENI. Trimming cost V 2 bases and J 2 bases; bases outside gene matches: 6. This CDR3 is 17 amino acids long. In DNA form, the CDR3 reads TGTGCCAGCTCACCAGACAGGGGGCGTTCTGGCAATCAGCCCCAGCATTTT. It codes for CASSPDRGRSGNQPQHF.

The chain couples TRBV18 to TRBJ1-1; D is undetermined. Looked up from germline, CDR1 is KGHSH and CDR2 is LQKENI. This CDR3 region has 13 residues. The V end lost 6 bases, the J end lost 3 bases, and 11 bases lay between the germline ends. The CDR3 here is CASSRGSDTEAFF. As DNA, the CDR3 is TGTGCCAGCTCCCGAGGCTCCGACACTGAAGCTTTCTTT.

This chain joins TRBV4-2 and TRBJ1-1; unclear D gene. Trimming took off 3 bases at V and 8 bases at J, with 13 bases between the two ends. Looked up from germline, CDR1 is LGHNA and CDR2 is YNFKEQ. The CDR3 totals 13 residues. The CDR3 bases are TGTGCCAGCAGCCAGCGTGGAGGATGGGAAGCTTTCTTT. Translated, it gives CASSQRGGWEAFF.

The gene calls are TRBV5-5 and TRBJ1-2; D remains ambiguous. V was shortened by 0 bases and J by 7 bases, with 7 bases between the two germline ends. The CDR3 sequence is 12 residues long. The V gene's germline CDR1 is SGHKS and CDR2 YYEKEE (reference sequence). The CDR3 DNA follows: TGTGCCAGCAGCTTGGACTCCGGTGGCTACACCTTC. It codes for CASSLDSGGYTF.

A note on this clone: Other DNA sequences in the same sample also yield this CDR3. This chain joins TRBV12-3 or TRBV12-4 and TRBJ1-5; TRBD1 agrees at 7 bases. The V and J ends lost 3 bases and 6 bases, in that order; junction bases with no gene match: 2. The CDR3 sequence is 13 residues long. The CDR3 reads CASSLTGPQPQHF. The CDR3 nucleotides read TGTGCCAGCAGTTTGACAGGGCCTCAGCCCCAGCATTTT.

The V and J genes are TRBV6-6 and TRBJ1-4; D possibly corresponds to TRBD1 (5 bases). Between the trimmed V and J ends, which lost 6 bases and 5 bases, there was a span of 16 bases. The CDR3 is 15 amino acids. Germline V lookup: CDR1 MNHNY, CDR2 SVGAGI (reference sequence). In DNA form, the CDR3 reads TGTGCCAGCAGGGCGGGGGGGGAGTGGAATGAAAAACTGTTTTTT. Residues: CASRAGGEWNEKLFF.

The chain uses TRBV30 and TRBJ1-6; tentative D call: TRBD1 (5 bases). The CDR3 contains 14 residues. CDR1 is GTSNPN, CDR2 SVGIG, per germline (reference sequence). Trimming took off 4 bases at V and 3 bases at J, with 10 bases between the two ends. The CDR3 sequence: CAWKGQNYNSPLHF. In DNA form, the CDR3 reads TGTGCCTGGAAGGGGCAGAACTATAATTCACCCCTCCACTTT.

V is TRBV27 and J is TRBJ2-5, with D possibly TRBD2 on 6 matching bases. The V gene's germline CDR1 is MNHEY and CDR2 SMNVEV (reference sequence). V lost 2 bases and J lost 2, with 9 bases in between. This CDR3 region has 14 residues. CDR3 nucleotide sequence: TGTGCCAGCAGTTTAGGGGGGTTTCAAGAGACCCAGTACTTC. This encodes CASSLGGFQETQYF.

V gene TRBV29-1 combines with J gene TRBJ1-2; D unclear. The germline V and J ends were trimmed by 1 base and 4 bases, with 7 bases remaining between them. CDR3 length: 12 residues. Germline lookup yields CDR1 SQVTM and CDR2 ANQGSEA. The CDR3 protein is CSVEGGLYGYTF. The CDR3 coding sequence is TGCAGCGTTGAAGGAGGGCTCTATGGCTACACCTTC. The entire variable domain, with the rest obtained from reference TRBV29-1 and TRBJ1-2, is as follows: SAVISQKPSRDICQRGTSLTIQCQVDSQVTMMFWYRQQPGQSLTLIATANQGSEATYESGFVIDKFPISRPNLTFSTLTVSNMSPEDSSIYLCSVEGGLYGYTFGSGTRLTVV.

This rearrangement joins TRBV11-2 to TRBJ2-7; D is possibly TRBD1 (5 bases). CDR3 length: 14 residues. The germline gives CDR1 SGHAT, CDR2 FQNNGV. The germline V and J ends were trimmed by 4 bases and 4 bases, with 14 bases remaining between them. CDR3 in DNA: TGTGCCAGCAGCTCCCCCGGACAAGTATACGAGCAGTACTTC. The encoded protein is CASSSPGQVYEQYF.

The chain is built from TRBV27 and TRBJ1-2, with a possible D match to TRBD1 (6 bases). The V gene's germline CDR1 is MNHEY and CDR2 SMNVEV (reference sequence). CDR3 size: 16 residues. Trimming cost V 4 bases and J 4 bases, with 19 bases left between them. The CDR3 sequence is CASSSHPPGALYGYTF. The CDR3 DNA sequence: TGTGCCAGCAGTTCGCATCCCCCAGGGGCACTCTATGGCTACACCTTC.

This rearrangement joins TRBV19 to TRBJ1-5; D perhaps matches TRBD1 (6 bases). The CDR3 length is 16 residues. From germline, CDR1 is LNHDA and CDR2 SQIVND (reference sequence). Trimming cost V 4 bases and J 0 bases, with 13 bases left between them. The chain's CDR3 is CASSTPGAGSNQPQHF. CDR3 coding DNA: TGTGCCAGTAGTACCCCAGGGGCGGGTAGCAATCAGCCCCAGCATTTT.

In its sample, this clone was seen once. CDR3 coding DNA: TGTGCCAGCAGCCAGACAGGGCAAGAACAGCCCCAGCATTTT. This encodes CASSQTGQEQPQHF. The chain combines TRBV3-1 (or the pseudogene TRBV3-2) with TRBJ1-5; 7 nucleotides align to TRBD1. J lost 7 bases, V lost 3 bases, and 6 bases had no gene match. Germline CDR1 reads LGHDT; CDR2 reads YNNKEL (reference sequence). This CDR3 has 14 amino acids.

This sequence joins TRBV28 and TRBJ2-7, with D perhaps matching TRBD2 (5 bases). Per the germline V gene, CDR1 is MDHEN and CDR2 is SYDVKM. The CDR3 is made up of 14 amino acids. Trimming left V 6 bases short and J 2 bases short, with 14 bases between. CDR3 sequence reads: CASSRADGTYEQYF. The CDR3 DNA follows: TGTGCCAGCAGCCGGGCGGACGGGACCTACGAGCAGTACTTC.

The chain uses TRBV5-8 and TRBJ2-1, with 7 bases identical to TRBD1. The CDR3 runs to 16 residues. CDR1 is SGHTS, CDR2 YDEGEE, per germline. With 4 bases clipped from V and 4 bases from J, the junction kept 11 bases outside the gene matches. CDR3 nucleotide sequence: TGTGCCAGCAGCAAAGTAGGCGACAGGGTATACAATGAGCAGTTCTTC. Its translation: CASSKVGDRVYNEQFF.

The chain combines TRBV27 with TRBJ2-7; D unresolved. This CDR3 spans 13 amino acids. Trimming took off 0 bases at V and 3 bases at J, with 6 bases between the two ends. The germline gives CDR1 MNHEY, CDR2 SMNVEV (reference sequence). The chain's CDR3 is CASSLSFGYEQYF. As DNA, the CDR3 is TGTGCCAGCAGTTTATCGTTCGGCTACGAGCAGTACTTC.

This chain connects TRBV4-1 to TRBJ1-6; TRBD1 might be the D (6 bases). CDR3 length equals 14 residues. The V end lost 4 bases, the J end lost 7 bases, and 11 bases lay between the germline ends. Germline values: CDR1 MGHRA, CDR2 YSYEKL. The CDR3 loop reads CASSLGDINSPLHF. The CDR3 bases are TGCGCCAGCAGCCTTGGGGACATCAATTCACCCCTCCACTTT.

CDR3 nucleotides: TGTGCCAGCAGCCCACAGGGCTACGAGCAGTACGTC. Its translation: CASSPQGYEQYV. This chain uses TRBV11-2 with TRBJ2-7; possible D gene TRBD1, 6 bases. This CDR3 is 12 amino acids long. V lost 5 bases and J lost 3, with 8 bases in between. Looked up from germline, CDR1 is SGHAT and CDR2 is FQNNGV.

J is TRBJ2-1 and V is TRBV5-4, with TRBD2 matching over 9 bases. V gave up 0 bases and J gave up 8 bases; unmatched junction bases: 9. Germline-derived CDR1 and CDR2 are SGHNT and YYREEE (reference sequence). CDR3 length equals 16 residues. CDR3 region: CASSLAARGGVDEQFF. The DNA of the CDR3 is TGTGCCAGCAGCTTGGCCGCGCGGGGGGGTGTGGATGAGCAGTTCTTC.

The chain uses TRBV3-1 (or the pseudogene TRBV3-2) and TRBJ1-2, with a possible D match to TRBD1 (6 bases). The CDR3 runs 13 residues. Germline CDR1 reads LGHDT; CDR2 reads YNNKEL (reference sequence). V dropped 3 bases and J dropped 7 bases, with 12 bases sitting between them. The CDR3 coding sequence is TGTGCCAGCAGCCAGGGAGGGGGTGGTGGCTACACCTTC. Its protein is CASSQGGGGGYTF.

The chain couples TRBV5-5 to TRBJ2-4; 7 bases are a match to TRBD1. This CDR3 has 15 amino acids. Germline V CDR1 and CDR2: SGHKS, YYEKEE (reference sequence). The J segment lost 0 bases and the V segment lost 4 bases, leaving 4 bases of the junction unmatched. The CDR3 reads CASSAEGAAKNIQYF. The CDR3 bases are TGTGCCAGCAGCGCCGAGGGGGCAGCCAAAAACATTCAGTACTTC.

The chain employs TRBV5-6 and TRBJ1-4; 8 nucleotides match TRBD1. This CDR3 is built from 14 residues. Germline CDR1 and CDR2: SGHDT and YYEEEE. Trimming at V came to 3 bases and at J to 8 bases, leaving 6 bases not matched to a gene. CDR3 coding DNA: TGTGCCAGCAGCTCGGACAGGGCGGGAGAAAAACTGTTTTTT. The encoded protein is CASSSDRAGEKLFF.

The J gene is TRBJ2-6, the V gene TRBV28; TRBD1 might be the D (6 bases). Trimming shortened V by 4 bases and J by 4 bases, and 14 bases separated the two germline ends. The CDR3 has 16 amino acids. Germline V lookup: CDR1 MDHEN, CDR2 SYDVKM. CDR3 residues: CASSSPRGKGANVLTF. The CDR3 bases are TGTGCCAGCAGTTCCCCCAGGGGTAAGGGGGCCAACGTCCTGACTTTC.